This T cell receptor beta chain was found in a study of STAT5B mutations in CD4+ large granular lymphocyte leukemia. Here immunoSEQ multiplex PCR was the method, and the copy in TCRdb shows in-frame clones only, minus some. The table shows 30,000 or so clones, with 65% to 85% occurring only once. V shed 2 bases and J shed 7 bases, with 11 bases lying between them. The CDR3 has 14 amino acids. Germline V gene data show CDR1 as SGHDN and CDR2 as FVKESK. This clone has more than one count but fewer than ten. Sequenced: CD4+ T cells from blood buffy coats. This sequence joins TRBV14 and TRBJ1-4; tentative D call: TRBD1 (5 bases). The sequence was obtained from a human donor in good health. The CDR3 reads CASSQRAGTEKLFF. For the CDR3, the DNA is TGTGCCAGCAGCCAAAGGGCAGGGACTGAAAAACTGTTTTTT. The complete variable domain, with remaining parts taken from reference TRBV14 and TRBJ1-4, reads EAGVTQFPSHSVIEKGQTVTLRCDPISGHDNLYWYRRVMGKEIKFLLHFVKESKQDESGMPNNRFLAERTGGTYSTLKVQPAELEDSGVYFCASSQRAGTEKLFFGSGTQLSVL.